The T cell receptor (beta chain) under discussion was sequenced for a study of Ad26.COV2.S vaccination and SARS-CoV-2 variants (dated by TCRdb to about 2021). Some background on the complete study: Sequencing of the TCRbeta repertoire served to evaluate the specificity and breadth of SARS-CoV-2-reactive T cell receptors following Ad26.COV2.S vaccination. The TCR-sequenced set comprised around 32 samples: around 20 Ad26.COV2.S vaccine recipients, 5 placebo recipients and 8 SARS-CoV-2 convalescent individuals.

Broad study findings and their caveats: Compared with placebo recipients, Ad26.COV2.S recipients showed higher spike-specific TCR breadth (P = 0.0014). Vaccine and placebo recipients had comparable non-spike TCR breadth, which fits with the vaccine containing only spike. After vaccination, spike-specific CD8+ and CD4+ T cell responses were reported to show substantial breadth. The authors noted that the TCR breadth and depth analyses may have underestimated total T cell responses.

Trimming costs V 1 base and J 2 bases, and their ends lie 14 bases apart. Reading from cysteine to phenylalanine, the CDR3 counts 16 amino acids. This entry keeps only the CDR3 DNA: 48 bases, framed from base 1. CDR1 and CDR2, looked up from the germline V gene (reference sequence), are SGHKS and YYEKEE. The immunoSEQ Assay was the method used to sequence TCRbeta CDR3 regions. After extraction, genomic DNA underwent amplification by bias-controlled multiplex PCR, followed by high-throughput sequencing. The source study handled its data this way. To quantify the absolute abundance of every unique TCRbeta CDR3 region, sequences were collapsed and filtered. T cell fraction was estimated by normalizing TCRbeta template counts to usable DNA, which was measured by amplifying reference genes present in all nucleated cells. Repertoire TCRs were annotated as SARS-CoV-2-specific by exact matching of V gene, CDR3 amino acid sequence and J gene to a known reactive TCR set. MIRA supplied the reference SARS-CoV-2 TCR set, which was filtered for enrichment in COVID-19-positive ImmuneCODE repertoires so that public or cross-reactive TCRs were removed. Drawing on the MIRA antigens, annotated TCRs were analysed further at the level of specific ORF or position within ORF. Depth was the summed frequency of annotated unique rearrangements, while breadth was defined as annotated unique rearrangements over total unique productive rearrangements. Two-sided Wilcoxon rank-sum tests were applied when comparing TCR breadth between groups. The table was pulled from immuneACCESS by TCRdb, which kept in-frame rearrangements only. Such tables lose some clones; where checked, under half of the loss comes from unresolved V genes, and the rest has no known cause. V, J and clone size are those of that table, while D and trimming were read from the DNA. The sample yields roughly 100,000 clones; around three quarters were counted once. The biggest ten clones account for roughly a sixth of the sample.

The time point label of this sample denotes: individuals recovered from natural SARS-CoV-2 infection. Remarks on this clone: The specificity of this receptor is unknown. No base quality values were provided; no much bigger clone lies one nucleotide off.

The receptor was derived from a human donor who had recovered from COVID-19. The sample was peripheral blood, taken after recovery from COVID-19. The chain was built from TRBV5-5 and TRBJ2-3; a confident D gene designation cannot be given. CDR3 reads: CASSLFWLLNTDTQYF. The nucleotide sequence reads TGTGCCAGCAGCTTGTTTTGGCTCCTTAACACAGATACGCAGTATTTT.